This T cell receptor beta chain originates from a study of identical twins. Germline CDR1 LGHNA, CDR2 YSLEER. The CDR3 is 14 residues long. Trimming took 0 bases from V and 2 from J, leaving 8 bases between them. Findings and limits, study-wide: Among out-of-frame alpha sequences shared by twins, low generation probability occurred in excess. Cord blood beta clonotypes present at high abundance carried fewer insertions; no such pattern appeared in memory repertoires. Rather than following the same donors, the conclusions depended on cross-sectional statistical analysis.

This clonotype was found a few times. Its antigen is currently unknown. Template switching (which added a universal primer site) was used, and cDNA carried unique molecular identifiers. TCRdb processed the 5' RACE reads anew with MiXCR; each CDR3 protein has one entry. The top ten hold 0.8% to 1% of the sample, which has 450,000 or so distinct CDR3 sequences, more than 13% seen once. These same records also appear under a second study, on yellow fever vaccine responses in identical twins.

The chain is built from TRBV4-3 and TRBJ2-7, with D uncertain. The sequencing sample was made of CD4+ T cells sorted from blood. This clonotype originated in a woman between 18 and 29 years old in good health. CDR3 in DNA: TGCGCCAGCAGCCAAGATCATACCGCCTACGAGCAGTACTTC. Translation: CASSQDHTAYEQYF.